The entry below gives a single T cell receptor (beta chain) sequence along with its context. Staining for CD45RO/CCR7/CD25/CD127/CD95/CD27 allowed sorting of CD4+ naive, central memory, regulatory and stem cell-like memory cells. The entirety of the isolated RNA underwent reverse transcription, so expressed TCRB transcripts were sequenced. TCRdb's copy holds only in-frame clones and misses some; the assay was immunoSEQ multiplex PCR. Altogether some 330,000 clones are present, approximately 10% being singletons, with the ten largest covering 0.015%. The sample is drawn from a study of beta chain features in type 1 diabetes. The V and J ends lost 5 bases and 6 bases respectively, with 11 bases between them. CDR1 KGHSH and CDR2 LQKENI come from the germline V gene. This CDR3 has 12 amino acids.

This chain uses TRBV18 with TRBJ2-7, with D maybe TRBD1 (6 bases). The clonotype was recovered from a young woman in good health. Sample: naive CD4+ T cells from blood. CDR3 sequence reads: CASSAQGSEQYF. CDR3 sequence (DNA): TGTGCCAGCTCAGCGCAGGGGTCCGAGCAGTACTTC.